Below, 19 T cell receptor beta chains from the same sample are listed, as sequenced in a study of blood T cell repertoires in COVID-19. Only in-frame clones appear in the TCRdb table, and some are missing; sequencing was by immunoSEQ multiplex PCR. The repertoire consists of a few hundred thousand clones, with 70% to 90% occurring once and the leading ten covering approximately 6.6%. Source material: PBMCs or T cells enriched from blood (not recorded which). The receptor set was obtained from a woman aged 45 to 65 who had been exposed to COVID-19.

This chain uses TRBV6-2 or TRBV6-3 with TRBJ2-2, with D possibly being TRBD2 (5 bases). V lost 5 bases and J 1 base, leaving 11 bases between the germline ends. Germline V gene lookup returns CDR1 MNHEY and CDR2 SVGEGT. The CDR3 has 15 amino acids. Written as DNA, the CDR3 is TGTGCCAGCAGTCCAGCCGGGATGAACACCGGGGAGCTGTTTTTT. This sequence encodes CASSPAGMNTGELFF.

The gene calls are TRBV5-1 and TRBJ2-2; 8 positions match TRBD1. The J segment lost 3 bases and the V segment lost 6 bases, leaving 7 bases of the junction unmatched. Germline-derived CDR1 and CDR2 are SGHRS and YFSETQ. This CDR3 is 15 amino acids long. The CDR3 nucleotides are TGCGCCAGCACCGGACAGGGAAGGGACACCGGGGAGCTGTTTTTT. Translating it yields CASTGQGRDTGELFF. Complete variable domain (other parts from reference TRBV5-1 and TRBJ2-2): KAGVTQTPRYLIKTRGQQVTLSCSPISGHRSVSWYQQTPGQGLQFLFEYFSETQRNKGNFPGRFSGRQFSNSRSEMNVSTLELGDSALYLCASTGQGRDTGELFFGEGSRLTVL.

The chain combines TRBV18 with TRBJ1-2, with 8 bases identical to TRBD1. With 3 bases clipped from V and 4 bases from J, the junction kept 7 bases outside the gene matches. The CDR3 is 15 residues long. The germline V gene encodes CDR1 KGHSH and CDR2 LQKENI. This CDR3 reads CASSPAGQGGYGYTF. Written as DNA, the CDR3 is TGTGCCAGCTCACCCGCCGGACAGGGAGGCTATGGCTACACCTTC.

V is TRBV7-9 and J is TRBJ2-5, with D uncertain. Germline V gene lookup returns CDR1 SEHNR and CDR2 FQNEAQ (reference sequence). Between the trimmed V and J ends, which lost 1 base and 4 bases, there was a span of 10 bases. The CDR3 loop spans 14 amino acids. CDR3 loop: CASSLGSIGETQYF. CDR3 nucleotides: TGTGCCAGCAGCTTAGGGAGTATTGGAGAGACCCAGTACTTC.

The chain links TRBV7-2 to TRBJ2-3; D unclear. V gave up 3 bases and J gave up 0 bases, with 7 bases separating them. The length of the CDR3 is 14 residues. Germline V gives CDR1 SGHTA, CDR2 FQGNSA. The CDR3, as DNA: TGTGCCAGCAGCTTCCGGGTCAGCACAGATACGCAGTATTTT. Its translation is CASSFRVSTDTQYF.

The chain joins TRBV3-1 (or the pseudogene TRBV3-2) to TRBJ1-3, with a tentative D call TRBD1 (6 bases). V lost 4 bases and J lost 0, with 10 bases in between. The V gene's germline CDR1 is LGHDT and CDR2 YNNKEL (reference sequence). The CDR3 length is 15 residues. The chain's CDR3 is CASSPLTGSGNTIYF. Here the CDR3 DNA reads TGTGCCAGCAGCCCACTGACAGGCTCTGGAAACACCATATATTTT.

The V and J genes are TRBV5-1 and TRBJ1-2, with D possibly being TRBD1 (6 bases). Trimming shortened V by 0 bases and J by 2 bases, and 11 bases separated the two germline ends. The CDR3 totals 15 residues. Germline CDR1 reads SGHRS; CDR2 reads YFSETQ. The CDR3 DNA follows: TGCGCCAGCAGCTTGGCCACAGGGACCAACTATGGCTACACCTTC. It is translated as CASSLATGTNYGYTF.

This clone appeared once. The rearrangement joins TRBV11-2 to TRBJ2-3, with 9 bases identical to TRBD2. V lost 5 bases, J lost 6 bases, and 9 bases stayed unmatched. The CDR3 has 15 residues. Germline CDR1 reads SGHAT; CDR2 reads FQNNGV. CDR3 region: CASSALAGVKDTQYF. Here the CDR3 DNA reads TGTGCCAGCAGCGCCTTAGCGGGGGTCAAGGATACGCAGTATTTT.

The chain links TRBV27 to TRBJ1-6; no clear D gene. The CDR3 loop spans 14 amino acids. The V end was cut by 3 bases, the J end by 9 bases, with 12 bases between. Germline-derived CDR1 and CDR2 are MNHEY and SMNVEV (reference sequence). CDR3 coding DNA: TGTGCCAGCAGTTTGGGCGGGAGGAGTTCACCCCTCCACTTT. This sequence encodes CASSLGGRSSPLHF.

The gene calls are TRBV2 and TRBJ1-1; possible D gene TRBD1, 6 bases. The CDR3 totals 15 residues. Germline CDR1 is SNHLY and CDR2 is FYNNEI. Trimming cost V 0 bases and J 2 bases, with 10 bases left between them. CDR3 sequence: CASSEARTANTEAFF. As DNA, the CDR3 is TGTGCCAGCAGTGAAGCCCGGACAGCTAACACTGAAGCTTTCTTT.

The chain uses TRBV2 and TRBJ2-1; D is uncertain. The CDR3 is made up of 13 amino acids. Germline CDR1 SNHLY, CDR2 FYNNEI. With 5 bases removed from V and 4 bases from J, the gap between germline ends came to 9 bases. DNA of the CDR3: TGTGCCAGCAGTACTGTCGTGTACAATGAGCAGTTCTTC. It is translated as CASSTVVYNEQFF.

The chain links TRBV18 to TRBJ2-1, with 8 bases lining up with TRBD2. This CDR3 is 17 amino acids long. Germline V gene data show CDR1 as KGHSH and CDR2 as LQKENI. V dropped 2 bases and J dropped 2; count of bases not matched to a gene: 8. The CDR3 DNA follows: TGTGCCAGCTCACCAGCGACGGGGGGGCTGACCTACAATGAGCAGTTCTTC. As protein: CASSPATGGLTYNEQFF.

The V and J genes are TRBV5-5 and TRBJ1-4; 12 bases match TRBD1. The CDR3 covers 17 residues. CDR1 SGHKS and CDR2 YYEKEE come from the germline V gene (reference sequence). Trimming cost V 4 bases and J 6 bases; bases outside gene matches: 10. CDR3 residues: CASSPGQGARGDEKLFF. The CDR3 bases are TGTGCCAGCAGCCCGGGACAGGGGGCGAGGGGTGATGAAAAACTGTTTTTT.

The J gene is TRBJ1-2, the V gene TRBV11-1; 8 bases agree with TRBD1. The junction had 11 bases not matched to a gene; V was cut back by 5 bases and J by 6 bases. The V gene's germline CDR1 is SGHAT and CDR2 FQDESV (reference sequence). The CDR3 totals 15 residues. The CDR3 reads CASSLRQGRYDGYTF. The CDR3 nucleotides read TGTGCCAGCAGCCTCCGACAGGGGCGCTATGATGGCTACACCTTC. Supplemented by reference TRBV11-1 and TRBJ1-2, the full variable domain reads EAEVAQSPRYKITEKSQAVAFWCDPISGHATLYWYRQILGQGPELLVQFQDESVVDDSQLPKDRFSAERLKGVDSTLKIQPAELGDSAMYLCASSLRQGRYDGYTFGSGTRLTVV.

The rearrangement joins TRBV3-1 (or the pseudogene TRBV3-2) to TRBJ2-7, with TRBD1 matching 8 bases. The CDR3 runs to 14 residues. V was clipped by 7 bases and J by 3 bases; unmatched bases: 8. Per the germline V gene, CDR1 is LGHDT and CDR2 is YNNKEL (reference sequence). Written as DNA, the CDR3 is TGTGCCAGCACCCATTCTGACAGGGGCTACGAGCAGTACTTC. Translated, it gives CASTHSDRGYEQYF.

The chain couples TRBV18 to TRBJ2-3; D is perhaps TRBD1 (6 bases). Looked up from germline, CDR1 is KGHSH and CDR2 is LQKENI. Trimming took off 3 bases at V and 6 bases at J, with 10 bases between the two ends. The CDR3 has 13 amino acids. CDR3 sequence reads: CASSPYRDDTQYF. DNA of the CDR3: TGTGCCAGCTCACCGTACAGGGACGATACGCAGTATTTT.

The CDR3 sequence: CASSRPGLAGGNTDTQYF. The CDR3 DNA is TGTGCCAGCAGTCGCCCCGGTCTAGCGGGGGGAAACACAGATACGCAGTATTTT. The chain uses TRBV6-6 and TRBJ2-3, with 11 bases aligning to TRBD2. This CDR3 region has 18 residues. Germline CDR1 MNHNY, CDR2 SVGAGI (reference sequence). Trimming removed 5 bases from V and 2 bases from J; junction bases left unmatched: 12.

The CDR3 DNA reads TGCGCCAGCAGCTTGGTTGATGGGGGGACCGGGGAGCTGTTTTTT. This translates into CASSLVDGGTGELFF. The V and J genes are TRBV5-1 and TRBJ2-2, with a possible D match to TRBD2 (6 bases). The CDR3 has 15 residues. V gave up 0 bases and J gave up 5 bases, with 11 bases separating them. From germline, CDR1 is SGHRS and CDR2 YFSETQ.

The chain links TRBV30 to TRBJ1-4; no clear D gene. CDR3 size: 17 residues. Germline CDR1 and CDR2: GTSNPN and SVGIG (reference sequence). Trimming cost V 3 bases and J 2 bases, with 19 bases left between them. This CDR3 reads CAWSLTRRFSTNEKLFF. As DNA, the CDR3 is TGTGCCTGGAGCCTTACAAGGAGATTTTCGACTAATGAAAAACTGTTTTTT.